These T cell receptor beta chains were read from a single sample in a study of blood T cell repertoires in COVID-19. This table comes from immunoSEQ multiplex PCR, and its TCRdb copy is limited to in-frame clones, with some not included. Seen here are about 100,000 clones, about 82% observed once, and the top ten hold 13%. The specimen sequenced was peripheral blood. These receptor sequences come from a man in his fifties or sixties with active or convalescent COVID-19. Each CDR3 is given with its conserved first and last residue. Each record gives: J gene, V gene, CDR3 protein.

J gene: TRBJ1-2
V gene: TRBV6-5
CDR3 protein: CASSLRGANYGYTF

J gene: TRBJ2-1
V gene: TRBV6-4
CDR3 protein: CASSRTSGSWNEQFF

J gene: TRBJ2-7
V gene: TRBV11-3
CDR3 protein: CASSPGLAGEVEEQYF

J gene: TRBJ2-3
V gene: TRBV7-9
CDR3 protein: CAIPPVAGVADTQYF

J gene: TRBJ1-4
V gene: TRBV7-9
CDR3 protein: CASSLARNEKLFF

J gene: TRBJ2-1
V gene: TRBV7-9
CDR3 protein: CASSLGPLDTTEQFF

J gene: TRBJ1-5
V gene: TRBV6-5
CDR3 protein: CASTDNRGPSQPQHF

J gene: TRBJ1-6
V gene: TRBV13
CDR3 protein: CASRQNGGGSPLHF

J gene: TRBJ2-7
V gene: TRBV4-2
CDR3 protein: CASSQDNIQGYEQYF

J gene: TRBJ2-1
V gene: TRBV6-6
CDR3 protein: CASSLAEIYNEQFF

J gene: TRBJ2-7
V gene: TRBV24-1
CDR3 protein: CATSDPGQVQQYF

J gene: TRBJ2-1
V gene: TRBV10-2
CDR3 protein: CASSSTSRNEQFF

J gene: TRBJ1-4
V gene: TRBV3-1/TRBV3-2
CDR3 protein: CASSQDRQDNEKLFF

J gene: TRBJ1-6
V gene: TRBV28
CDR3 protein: CASSLLAENSPLHF

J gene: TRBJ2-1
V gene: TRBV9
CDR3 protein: CASSVAGELYYNEQFF

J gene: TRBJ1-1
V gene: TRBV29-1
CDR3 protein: CSGLKNTEAFF

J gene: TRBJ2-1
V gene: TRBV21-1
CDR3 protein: CASRDRDHNEQFF

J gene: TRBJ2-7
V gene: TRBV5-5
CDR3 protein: CASSLYFLVMSDEQYF

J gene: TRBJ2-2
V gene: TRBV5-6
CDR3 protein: CASSADIGELFF

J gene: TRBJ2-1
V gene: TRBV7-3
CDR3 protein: CASSTSGGEINNEQFF

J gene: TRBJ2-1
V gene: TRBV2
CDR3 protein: CASSEDRVNEQFF

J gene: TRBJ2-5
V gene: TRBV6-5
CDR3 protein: CASRWRAKETQYF

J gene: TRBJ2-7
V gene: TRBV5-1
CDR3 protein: CASSSSGSPLEQYF

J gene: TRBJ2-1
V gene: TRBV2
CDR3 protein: CASSDRTGGDEQFF

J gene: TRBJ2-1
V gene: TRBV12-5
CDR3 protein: CASGSVSGFNEQFF

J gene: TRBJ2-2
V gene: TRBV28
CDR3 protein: CASSFIGANTGELFF

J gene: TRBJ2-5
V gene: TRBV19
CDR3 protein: CASSSVAGGRETQYF

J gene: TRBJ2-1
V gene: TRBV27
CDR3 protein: CASSEGINEQFF

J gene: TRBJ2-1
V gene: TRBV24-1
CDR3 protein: CATQTATTNEQFF

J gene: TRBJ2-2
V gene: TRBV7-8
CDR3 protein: CASRRGRGYTGELFF

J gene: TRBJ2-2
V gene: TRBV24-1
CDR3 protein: CATSDFQQGSGTGELFF

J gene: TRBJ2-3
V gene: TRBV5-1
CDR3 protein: CASSLGGPDTQYF

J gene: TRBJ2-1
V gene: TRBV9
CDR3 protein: CASSVSGLDGDEQFF

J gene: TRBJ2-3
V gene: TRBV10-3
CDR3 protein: CAIRSDRAFSTDTQYF

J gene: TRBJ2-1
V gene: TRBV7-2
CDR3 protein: CASSAPTRDNEQFF

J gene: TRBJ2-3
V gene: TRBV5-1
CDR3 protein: CASSSGTGGADTQYF

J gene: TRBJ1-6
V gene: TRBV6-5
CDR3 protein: CASSRGREIGALHF

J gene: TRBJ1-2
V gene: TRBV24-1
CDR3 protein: CATSLTGRYGYTF

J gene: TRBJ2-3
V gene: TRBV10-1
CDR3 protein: CASSKNRGRTDTQYF

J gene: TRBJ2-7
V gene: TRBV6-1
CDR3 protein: CASSEISGTSYEQYF

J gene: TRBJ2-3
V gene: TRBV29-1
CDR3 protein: CSVREGTDTQYF

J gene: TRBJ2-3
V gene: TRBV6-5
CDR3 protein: CASSYLSPDTQYF

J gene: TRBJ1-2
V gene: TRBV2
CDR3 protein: CASSEQGSHYGYTF

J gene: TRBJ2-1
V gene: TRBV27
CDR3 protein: CASSLLLSGRVPEEQFF

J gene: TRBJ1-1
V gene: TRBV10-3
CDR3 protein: CAISMDTSNTEAFF

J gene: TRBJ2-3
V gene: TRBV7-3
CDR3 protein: CASSPGQGTDTQYF

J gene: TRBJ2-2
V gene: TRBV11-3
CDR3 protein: CASSKSRDGELFF

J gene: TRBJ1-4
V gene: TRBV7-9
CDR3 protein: CASSSREVGEKLFF

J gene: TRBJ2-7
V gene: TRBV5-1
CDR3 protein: CASSFRAGLSYEQYF

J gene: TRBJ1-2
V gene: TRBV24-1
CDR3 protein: CATSERTGAGYGYTF

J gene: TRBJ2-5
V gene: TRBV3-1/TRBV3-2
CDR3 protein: CASSQGRKVQETQYF